A single sample is the source of the 9 T cell receptor beta chains below, sequenced in a study of cytomegalovirus exposure and HLA in healthy donors. PCR employed 60 Vbeta and 13 Jbeta primers. Measured with immunoSEQ multiplex PCR; TCRdb has only the in-frame clones, and not every one. The table for this sample gives under 65,000 clones. Input material: PBMCs. The receptors were sampled from a woman aged 25-40 years in good health and CMV-seropositive.

The V and J genes are TRBV7-9 and TRBJ2-4; 9 positions match TRBD1. The CDR3 is 16 amino acids. V gave up 4 bases and J gave up 7 bases; unmatched junction bases: 11. CDR1 is SEHNR and CDR2 is FQNEAQ in the germline V gene (reference sequence). CDR3 nucleotide sequence: TGTGCCAGCAGCTCCGGGACAGGGCGTCATGTCAACATTCAGTACTTC. Protein sequence: CASSSGTGRHVNIQYF.

The J gene is TRBJ2-1, the V gene TRBV2; D is uncertain. Trimming stripped 7 bases from V and 10 bases from J, with 17 bases between. This CDR3 has 13 amino acids. Germline V CDR1 and CDR2: SNHLY, FYNNEI. DNA of the CDR3: TGTGCCAGCAAGCAAGAGACTCCAAGGGAGCAGTTCTTC. It translates to CASKQETPREQFF.

Judged by frequency, this clone is medium-sized. The chain links TRBV7-8 to TRBJ2-1; D not certain. The CDR3 runs 12 residues. The germline gives CDR1 SGHVS, CDR2 FQNEAQ. The germline V and J ends were trimmed by 1 base and 9 bases, with 7 bases remaining between them. The DNA of the CDR3 is TGTGCCAGCAGCTTAGTCGCCGGTGAGCAGTTCTTC. Translating it yields CASSLVAGEQFF.

The chain has TRBV18 and TRBJ1-2, with TRBD1 identical over 7 bases. With V trimmed by 6 bases and J by 3 bases, 7 bases remained unmatched. The length of the CDR3 is 14 residues. The germline V gene has CDR1 KGHSH and CDR2 LQKENI. This chain's CDR3 is CASSKSGTDYGYTF. CDR3 coding DNA: TGTGCCAGCTCGAAATCCGGGACAGACTATGGCTACACCTTC.

The chain uses TRBV19 and TRBJ2-5; D is unresolved. Per germline, CDR1 LNHDA and CDR2 SQIVND (reference sequence). Between the trimmed V and J ends, which lost 3 bases and 1 base, there was a span of 6 bases. This CDR3 spans 13 amino acids. In DNA form, the CDR3 reads TGTGCCAGTAGTATCAAATTCCAAGAGACCCAGTACTTC. It translates to CASSIKFQETQYF.

The chain couples TRBV5-1 to TRBJ2-7; the D is unclear. Germline CDR1 and CDR2: SGHRS and YFSETQ. With 6 bases removed from V and 0 bases from J, the gap between germline ends came to 7 bases. This CDR3 spans 12 amino acids. The CDR3 is CASTGDSYEQYF. Here the CDR3 DNA reads TGCGCCAGCACCGGAGACTCCTACGAGCAGTACTTC.

The V call is TRBV7-6, the J call TRBJ1-1; D might be TRBD1 (5 bases). The length of the CDR3 is 12 residues. Trimming left V 5 bases short and J 6 bases short, with 10 bases between. In germline, CDR1 is SGHVS, CDR2 FNYEAQ. The CDR3 bases are TGTGCCAGCAGCCTCGGGGGGTCTGAAGCTTTCTTT. Amino acids: CASSLGGSEAFF.

The gene calls are TRBV30 and TRBJ1-1, with 9 bases identical to TRBD1. The germline V gene encodes CDR1 GTSNPN and CDR2 SVGIG (reference sequence). V lost 5 bases and J lost 4; bases outside the gene matches: 11. The CDR3 totals 15 residues. CDR3 sequence reads: CAWSELGQGGTEAFF. The CDR3 bases are TGTGCCTGGTCGGAGCTGGGACAGGGAGGCACTGAAGCTTTCTTT.

This rearrangement joins TRBV4-1 to TRBJ2-7; TRBD1 might be the D (5 bases). The germline V gene encodes CDR1 MGHRA and CDR2 YSYEKL. Trimming removed 1 base at V and 4 bases at J, with 11 bases between. The CDR3 consists of 14 residues. CDR3 sequence: CASSQGHQGYEQYF. The CDR3 DNA follows: TGCGCCAGCAGCCAAGGCCACCAGGGTTACGAGCAGTACTTC.